This T cell receptor (beta chain) was identified during a study of blood T cell repertoires in COVID-19. The table came from immunoSEQ multiplex PCR; TCRdb's copy has only in-frame clones and leaves some out. The sample has about 190,000 clones, 84% seen once. The TCR originated in a human donor in a cohort sampled during active COVID-19. Source material: peripheral blood.

The CDR3 protein is CASTDRSEAFF. The CDR3 DNA follows: TGTGCCAGCACGGACAGGAGTGAAGCTTTCTTT. The chain has TRBV7-2 and TRBJ1-1; 7 bases are a match to TRBD1. The germline V gene has CDR1 SGHTA and CDR2 FQGNSA. J lost 7 bases, V lost 7 bases, and 3 bases had no gene match. CDR3 length: 11 amino acids.